The 30 T cell receptor beta chains below all came from one sample that was sequenced in a study of T cells in Graves' hyperthyroidism and ophthalmopathy. Amplification of TCR beta CDR3 regions used RNA as the template. The study used the HTBI primer set for a first-round RT-PCR of the TCR CDR3. TCRdb analysed the multiplex PCR reads with MiXCR anew, one entry per CDR3 protein. Here the sample spans a few hundred thousand distinct CDR3 sequences, about 18% being singletons. Specimen: blood. All receptors come from a young woman with Graves' hyperthyroidism.

This clonotype was picked up many times. CDR3 protein: CASSLLRGPRTGELFF. As DNA, the CDR3 is TGTGCCAGCAGCTTATTGAGGGGGCCTCGAACCGGGGAGCTGTTTTTT. The chain recombines TRBV11-2 with TRBJ2-2, with 7 bases that match TRBD1. The CDR3 is 16 residues long. V was clipped by 2 bases and J by 5 bases; unmatched bases: 8. Germline assignment: CDR1 SGHAT and CDR2 FQNNGV.

This sequence joins TRBV15 and TRBJ2-2; D possibly corresponds to TRBD1 (6 bases). Trimming took off 2 bases at V and 7 bases at J, with 17 bases between the two ends. Germline V gene sequence: CDR1 LNHNV, CDR2 YYDKDF (reference sequence). This CDR3 is built from 16 residues. The CDR3 loop reads CATSRSPDRQSGELFF. CDR3 DNA: TGTGCCACCAGCAGATCACCCGACAGGCAGAGCGGGGAGCTGTTTTTT.

The table lists this clonotype with many counts. The chain employs TRBV5-1 and TRBJ2-7; TRBD2 is a possible D gene (6 bases). Trimming stripped 0 bases from V and 3 bases from J, with 13 bases between. Germline CDR1 SGHRS, CDR2 YFSETQ. This CDR3 region has 15 residues. The CDR3 DNA reads as TGCGCCAGCAGCTTGGGGCGGGAACTGAGCTACGAGCAGTACTTC. This gives the protein CASSLGRELSYEQYF.

This clonotype was seen many times. V and J are TRBV28 and TRBJ2-5, with TRBD2 as a possible D gene (6 bases). CDR3 size: 12 residues. Germline V gene lookup returns CDR1 MDHEN and CDR2 SYDVKM. V lost 11 bases and J lost 5, with 15 bases in between. The CDR3 is CAGGALGETQYF. In nucleotides, the CDR3 is TGTGCCGGAGGGGCGCTTGGTGAGACCCAGTACTTC. Supplemented by reference TRBV28 and TRBJ2-5, the full variable domain reads DVKVTQSSRYLVKRTGEKVFLECVQDMDHENMFWYRQDPGLGLRLIYFSYDVKMKEKGDIPEGYSVSREKKERFSLILESASTNQTSMYLCAGGALGETQYFGPGTRLLVL.

V and J are TRBV12-3 or TRBV12-4 and TRBJ2-7; D is possibly TRBD1 (6 bases). Trimming removed 1 base at V and 3 bases at J, with 19 bases between. The CDR3 covers 17 residues. CDR3 nucleotides: TGTGCCAGCAGTTTAGGGGTTGGGGACCAAGGGGGCTACGAGCAGTACTTC. It codes for CASSLGVGDQGGYEQYF.

This clonotype has ten or more counts. The gene calls are TRBV6-4 and TRBJ1-1, with 12 bases aligning to TRBD1. From germline, CDR1 is MRHNA and CDR2 SNTAGT. V lost 6 bases to trimming and J lost 0 bases; unmatched junction nucleotides: 8. The CDR3 spans 17 residues. CDR3 in DNA: TGTGCCAGCAGGCCCGGGACAGGGGGCACCATGAACACTGAAGCTTTCTTT. The encoded protein is CASRPGTGGTMNTEAFF.

In its sample, this clonotype was seen many times. The chain employs TRBV28 and TRBJ1-1; weak D call: TRBD1 (6 bases). The V end lost 3 bases, the J end lost 10 bases, and 18 bases lay between the germline ends. The CDR3 totals 14 residues. CDR1 and CDR2 (germline): MDHEN, SYDVKM. The CDR3 nucleotides are TGTGCCAGCAGTTTCCCTAACAGGGCTGGGGTAGCTTTCTTT. This codes for CASSFPNRAGVAFF. The full variable domain, completed using reference TRBV28 and TRBJ1-1, is DVKVTQSSRYLVKRTGEKVFLECVQDMDHENMFWYRQDPGLGLRLIYFSYDVKMKEKGDIPEGYSVSREKKERFSLILESASTNQTSMYLCASSFPNRAGVAFFGQGTRLTVV.

This clonotype was observed a few times. This chain joins TRBV20-1 and TRBJ1-1; D remains unclear. Germline CDR1 is DFQATT and CDR2 is SNEGSKA (reference sequence). The CDR3 extends over 16 amino acids. Trimming removed 3 bases at V and 0 bases at J, with 17 bases between. The CDR3 protein is CSARKLLGSVNTEAFF. As DNA, the CDR3 is TGCAGTGCTAGGAAACTACTCGGGTCGGTGAACACTGAAGCTTTCTTT.

This clonotype has more than one count but fewer than ten. The chain carries TRBV19 and TRBJ2-7; unclear D gene. The CDR3 loop spans 14 amino acids. Per the germline V gene, CDR1 is LNHDA and CDR2 is SQIVND (reference sequence). V was clipped by 2 bases and J by 3 bases, with 11 bases between them. The CDR3 region has the DNA TGTGCCAGTAGTATACTAGGGTTGGACTACGAGCAGTACTTC. Translated, it gives CASSILGLDYEQYF.

This clonotype was seen at least ten times. The V and J genes are TRBV7-2 and TRBJ2-7, with D possibly being TRBD1 (6 bases). Germline CDR1 and CDR2: SGHTA and FQGNSA. The CDR3 length is 13 residues. Deletions cut 3 bases from V and 6 bases from J, with 12 bases between. The CDR3 spells CASSFRGSGEQYF. CDR3 nucleotides: TGTGCCAGCAGCTTTAGGGGGTCGGGCGAGCAGTACTTC.

In its sample, this clonotype was seen many times. J is TRBJ1-1 and V is TRBV6-1; possibly TRBD1 for D (5 bases). The CDR3 length is 14 residues. Germline lookup yields CDR1 MNHNS and CDR2 SASEGT. The V end was cut by 7 bases, the J end by 1 base, with 13 bases between. The CDR3 is CASTWGPGNTEAFF. CDR3 coding DNA: TGTGCCAGCACCTGGGGACCGGGGAACACTGAAGCTTTCTTT.

Comment on this clonotype: Compared with germline, one end of the junction differs, possibly owing to a read error. The chain joins TRBV28 to TRBJ1-1, with D hard to call. The CDR3 length is 11 residues. Per the germline V gene, CDR1 is MDHEN and CDR2 is SYDVKM. CDR3 coding DNA: TGTGCCAGTAGTTCCTACATAGAAGCTTTCTTT. Protein: CASSSYIEAFF.

In this sample, this clonotype turned up many times. The chain couples TRBV6-1 to TRBJ2-7; 12 positions match TRBD2. Germline V lookup: CDR1 MNHNS, CDR2 SASEGT. Trimming removed 7 bases from V and 4 bases from J; junction bases left unmatched: 8. The CDR3 loop spans 15 amino acids. The CDR3 bases are TGTGCCAGCAACCCCACTAGCGGGGGGCGATACGAGCAGTACTTC. This gives the protein CASNPTSGGRYEQYF.

This clonotype was counted many times. The chain links TRBV20-1 to TRBJ2-7; D is ambiguous. This CDR3 has 16 residues. Germline CDR1 is DFQATT and CDR2 is SNEGSKA (reference sequence). Trimming shortened V by 0 bases and J by 0 bases, and 15 bases separated the two germline ends. CDR3 amino acids: CSARDRKSTYSYEQYF. As DNA, the CDR3 is TGCAGTGCTAGAGATCGGAAGTCGACCTACTCCTACGAGCAGTACTTC.

This clonotype was seen at least ten times. The chain employs TRBV6-5 and TRBJ2-7; no clear D. V lost 0 bases and J 3 bases, leaving 12 bases between the germline ends. Germline V lookup: CDR1 MNHEY, CDR2 SVGAGI. The CDR3 is 15 amino acids. CDR3 sequence reads: CASSYSADSSYEQYF. The CDR3 DNA is TGTGCCAGCAGTTACTCGGCCGATTCGAGCTACGAGCAGTACTTC.

The table lists this clonotype with many counts. The genes are TRBV12-3 or TRBV12-4 and TRBJ1-5; D not resolved. Trimming left V 6 bases short and J 2 bases short, with 17 bases between. The CDR3 runs to 16 residues. The CDR3 DNA sequence: TGTGCCAGCAGCCCATCAGTGACTAAGGGCAATCAGCCCCAGCATTTT. Its translation: CASSPSVTKGNQPQHF.

This clonotype was counted ten times or more. The chain has TRBV29-1 and TRBJ2-7; D ambiguous. The CDR3 sequence is 12 residues long. The germline CDR1 and CDR2 sequences are SQVTM and ANQGSEA. The V gene lost 4 bases and the J gene lost 0 bases, with 7 bases spanning the gap. The CDR3 loop is CSVAISSYEQYF. Here the CDR3 DNA reads TGCAGCGTTGCGATTAGCTCCTACGAGCAGTACTTC.

The chain joins TRBV5-1 to TRBJ2-7; maybe TRBD2 (5 bases). CDR1 is SGHRS and CDR2 is YFSETQ in the germline V gene. V shed 2 bases and J shed 5 bases, with 14 bases lying between them. CDR3 length: 14 residues. The CDR3 nucleotides are TGCGCCAGCAGCTTACAGCCGGCCGGGGACGAGCAGTACTTC. Its translation: CASSLQPAGDEQYF.

This clonotype was picked up many times. The CDR3 here is CASRIQVYSNQPQHF. In DNA form, the CDR3 reads TGTGCCAGCAGAATACAGGTTTATAGCAATCAGCCCCAGCATTTT. This rearrangement joins TRBV6-5 to TRBJ1-5; possibly TRBD1 for D (5 bases). The CDR3 extends over 15 amino acids. Germline V gene lookup returns CDR1 MNHEY and CDR2 SVGAGI. With 6 bases removed from V and 0 bases from J, the gap between germline ends came to 12 bases.

This clonotype has ten or more counts. The chain employs TRBV7-6 and TRBJ2-7; D is possibly TRBD1 (6 bases). The CDR3 is 12 residues long. The V and J ends lost 5 bases and 4 bases respectively, with 9 bases between them. In germline, CDR1 is SGHVS, CDR2 FNYEAQ. CDR3 loop: CASSPGEYEQYF. In nucleotides, the CDR3 is TGTGCCAGCAGCCCAGGGGAGTACGAGCAGTACTTC.

Many counts were recorded for this clonotype. The rearrangement uses TRBV12-3 or TRBV12-4 and TRBJ1-1; no clear D gene. The CDR3 covers 11 residues. V was pared by 3 bases and J by 11 bases, with 10 bases between. CDR3 nucleotide sequence: TGTGCCAGCAGTTTCTCCAGGTTGGCTTTCTTT. Its translation: CASSFSRLAFF.

This clonotype has ten or more counts. V and J are TRBV12-3 or TRBV12-4 and TRBJ1-1; the D is unclear. This CDR3 is built from 15 residues. The V gene lost 5 bases and the J gene lost 3 bases, with 16 bases spanning the gap. The CDR3 protein is CASSPATLRDTEAFF. The CDR3 DNA reads as TGTGCCAGCAGTCCCGCTACGCTGAGGGACACTGAAGCTTTCTTT.

The table lists this clonotype with many counts. A read error is possible here, since a much larger clone lies one base away. The rearrangement joins TRBV6-1 to TRBJ2-7, with TRBD1 as a possible D gene (6 bases). This CDR3 has 13 amino acids. Trimming cost V 4 bases and J 2 bases, with 9 bases left between them. Germline CDR1 MNHNS, CDR2 SASEGT. The CDR3 DNA reads TGTGCCAGCAGTGCCAACAGGGCCTACGAGCAGTACTTC. It is translated as CASSANRAYEQYF.

This clonotype was seen ten or more times. The chain combines TRBV4-1 with TRBJ1-1, with a possible D match to TRBD1 (6 bases). Trimming left V 0 bases short and J 11 bases short, with 22 bases between. The CDR3 is 16 amino acids. Germline V gives CDR1 MGHRA, CDR2 YSYEKL. CDR3 coding DNA: TGCGCCAGCAGCCAAGACTGGTCGTCAGGGGACTATCAGGCTTTCTTT. This encodes CASSQDWSSGDYQAFF.

There are many counts of this clonotype. V gene TRBV19 combines with J gene TRBJ1-2; possible D gene TRBD1, 5 bases. The CDR3 consists of 12 residues. The V and J ends lost 4 bases and 7 bases respectively, with 10 bases between them. Germline CDR1 is LNHDA and CDR2 is SQIVND (reference sequence). The CDR3 DNA is TGTGCCAGTAGTACCGGGACTTTTGGCTACACCTTC. It encodes CASSTGTFGYTF.

The chain employs TRBV6-5 and TRBJ1-1, with 8 bases aligning to TRBD1. This CDR3 is 15 amino acids long. Trimming at V came to 2 bases and at J to 4 bases, leaving 6 bases not matched to a gene. Germline loops: CDR1 MNHEY, CDR2 SVGAGI. Here the CDR3 DNA reads TGTGCCAGCAGTTACCCTGGACAGGGTAGCACTGAAGCTTTCTTT. Protein sequence: CASSYPGQGSTEAFF.

This clonotype was seen many times. In DNA, the CDR3 is TGTGCCAGCAGGGAGACTGGACAGTCCTACGAGCAGTACTTC. Its protein is CASRETGQSYEQYF. V and J are TRBV13 and TRBJ2-7, with TRBD1 as a possible D gene (6 bases). Germline V gene sequence: CDR1 PRHDT, CDR2 FYEKMQ (reference sequence). The V and J ends lost 6 bases and 1 base respectively, with 13 bases between them. This CDR3 is built from 14 residues. Filled out from reference TRBV13 and TRBJ2-7, the complete variable domain reads AAGVIQSPRHLIKEKRETATLKCYPIPRHDTVYWYQQGPGQDPQFLISFYEKMQSDKGSIPDRFSAQQFSDYHSELNMSSLELGDSALYFCASRETGQSYEQYFGPGTRLTVT.

This clonotype was observed at least ten times. The J gene is TRBJ2-4, the V gene TRBV3-1; the D is unclear. Trimming cost V 4 bases and J 6 bases, with 19 bases left between them. Germline V gene sequence: CDR1 LGHDT, CDR2 YNNKEL (reference sequence). The length of the CDR3 is 16 residues. CDR3 protein: CASSLPLRRWRNIQYF. The CDR3, as DNA: TGTGCCAGCAGCCTACCCCTTAGGCGCTGGAGAAACATTCAGTACTTC.

This clonotype was counted ten times or more. J is TRBJ1-2 and V is TRBV27; 8 nucleotides line up with TRBD1. CDR3 length: 12 residues. CDR1 and CDR2 from the germline V gene are MNHEY and SMNVEV (reference sequence). V shed 5 bases and J 5 bases; nucleotides not matched to a gene: 1. Written as DNA, the CDR3 is TGTGCCAGCAGTGGACAGGGATATGGCTACACCTTC. Its translation: CASSGQGYGYTF.

The gene calls are TRBV12-3 or TRBV12-4 and TRBJ1-1; 8 positions agree with TRBD1. CDR3 length: 16 residues. V lost 2 bases to trimming and J lost 6 bases; unmatched junction nucleotides: 11. In nucleotides, the CDR3 is TGTGCCAGCAGTTTAACCTACGACAGGGGCGGCGCTGAAGCTTTCTTT. Its translation is CASSLTYDRGGAEAFF.